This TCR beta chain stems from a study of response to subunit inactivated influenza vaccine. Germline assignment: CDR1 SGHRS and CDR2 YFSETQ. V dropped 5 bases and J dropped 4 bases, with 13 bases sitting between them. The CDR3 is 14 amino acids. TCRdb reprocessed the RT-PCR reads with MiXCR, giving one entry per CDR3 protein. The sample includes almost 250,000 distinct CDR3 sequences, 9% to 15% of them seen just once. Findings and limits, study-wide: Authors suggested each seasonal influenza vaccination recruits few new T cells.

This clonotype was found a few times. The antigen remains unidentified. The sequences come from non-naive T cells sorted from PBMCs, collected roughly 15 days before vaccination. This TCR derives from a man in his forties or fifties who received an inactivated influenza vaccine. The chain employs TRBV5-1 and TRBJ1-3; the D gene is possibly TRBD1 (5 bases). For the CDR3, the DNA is TGCGCCAGCAGGAGGGGAGGGGAAGGAAACACCATATATTTT. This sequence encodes CASRRGGEGNTIYF.